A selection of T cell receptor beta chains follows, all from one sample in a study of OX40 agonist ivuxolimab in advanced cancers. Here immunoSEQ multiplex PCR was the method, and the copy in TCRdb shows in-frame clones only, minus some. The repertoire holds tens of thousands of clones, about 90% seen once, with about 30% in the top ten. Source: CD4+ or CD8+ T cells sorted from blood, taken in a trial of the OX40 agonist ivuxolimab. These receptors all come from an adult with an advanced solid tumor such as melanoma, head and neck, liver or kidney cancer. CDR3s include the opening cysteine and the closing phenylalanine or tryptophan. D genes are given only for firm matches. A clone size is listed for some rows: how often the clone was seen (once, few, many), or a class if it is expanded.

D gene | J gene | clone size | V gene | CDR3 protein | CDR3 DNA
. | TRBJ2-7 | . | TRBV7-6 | CASSLFQGSYEQYF | TGTGCCAGCAGCTTATTTCAGGGATCCTACGAGCAGTACTTC
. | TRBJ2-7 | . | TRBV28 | CASSFSPRVGSHYEQYF | TGTGCCAGCAGTTTTTCCCCGCGGGTGGGCAGCCACTACGAGCAGTACTTC
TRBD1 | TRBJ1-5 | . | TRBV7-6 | CASSPGTGNQPQHF | TGTGCCAGCAGCCCCGGGACAGGGAATCAGCCCCAGCATTTT
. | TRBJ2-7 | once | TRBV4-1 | CASSQEMWQQYEQYF | TGCGCCAGCAGCCAAGAGATGTGGCAGCAATACGAGCAGTACTTC
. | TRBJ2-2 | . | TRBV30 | CAWSAGLNTGELFF | TGTGCCTGGAGTGCAGGCCTTAACACCGGGGAGCTGTTTTTT
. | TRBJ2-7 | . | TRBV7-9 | CASSLDARAYEQYF | TGTGCCAGCAGCTTAGACGCCCGTGCCTACGAGCAGTACTTC
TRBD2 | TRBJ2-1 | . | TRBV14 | CASSPGTSGRYNEQFF | TGTGCCAGCAGCCCCGGGACTAGCGGGAGGTACAATGAGCAGTTCTTC
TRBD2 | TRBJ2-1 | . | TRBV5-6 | CASSPGLAGHNEQFF | TGTGCCAGCAGCCCGGGACTAGCGGGCCACAATGAGCAGTTCTTC
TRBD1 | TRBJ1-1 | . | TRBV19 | CASTKSGTGTTEAFF | TGTGCCAGTACTAAATCCGGGACAGGGACCACTGAAGCTTTCTTT
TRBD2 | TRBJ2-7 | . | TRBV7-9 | CASSSTGLAGNEQYF | TGTGCCAGCAGCTCTACGGGACTAGCGGGTAACGAGCAGTACTTC
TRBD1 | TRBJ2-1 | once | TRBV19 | CASSWTGTGVINEQFF | TGTGCCAGTAGTTGGACCGGGACAGGGGTAATCAATGAGCAGTTCTTC
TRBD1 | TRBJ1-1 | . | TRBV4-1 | CASSPKTGTNTEAFF | TGCGCCAGCAGCCCGAAGACAGGGACGAACACTGAAGCTTTCTTT
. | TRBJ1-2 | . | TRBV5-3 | CARSPNGTGYGYTF | TGTGCCAGAAGCCCGAACGGGACGGGCTATGGCTACACCTTC